Each of the 9 T cell receptor beta chains below was sequenced from the same sample in a study of blood T cell repertoires in COVID-19. Profiled with immunoSEQ multiplex PCR; TCRdb holds only in-frame clones, not every one. Of 200,000 to 300,000 clones in the sample, about 80% are singletons; the top ten hold about 1.9%. The source material was peripheral blood. All receptors derive from a woman older than 75 with acute or convalescent COVID-19.

The rearrangement links TRBV10-3 to TRBJ2-1; D gene uncertain. The V end was cut by 0 bases, the J end by 9 bases, with 6 bases between. CDR1 and CDR2 from the germline V gene are ENHRY and SYGVKD. This CDR3 region has 12 residues. CDR3 in amino acids: CAISESSGEQFF. CDR3 DNA sequence: TGTGCCATCAGTGAGTCGTCGGGTGAGCAGTTCTTC.

The chain is built from TRBV29-1 and TRBJ1-4, with TRBD1 matching over 7 bases. The V and J ends lost 3 bases and 7 bases, in that order; junction bases with no gene match: 8. The CDR3 is made up of 14 amino acids. CDR1 is SQVTM and CDR2 is ANQGSEA in the germline V gene. As DNA, the CDR3 is TGCAGCGTTGATCTTGAGCAGGGGGGTGAAAAACTGTTTTTT. Translated, it gives CSVDLEQGGEKLFF.

The rearrangement uses TRBV7-2 and TRBJ2-3, with TRBD2 identical over 9 bases. J lost 2 bases, V lost 3 bases, and 6 bases had no gene match. Germline V gene lookup returns CDR1 SGHTA and CDR2 FQGNSA. The CDR3 is made up of 16 amino acids. In nucleotides, the CDR3 is TGTGCCAGCAGCTTGTCTGCGGGGGGGATCACAGATACGCAGTATTTT. The encoded protein is CASSLSAGGITDTQYF. Filled out from reference TRBV7-2 and TRBJ2-3, the complete variable domain reads GAGVSQSPSNKVTEKGKDVELRCDPISGHTALYWYRQSLGQGLEFLIYFQGNSAPDKSGLPSDRFSAERTGGSVSTLTIQRTQQEDSAVYLCASSLSAGGITDTQYFGPGTRLTVL.

V and J are TRBV11-2 and TRBJ2-5; TRBD2 matches at 7 bases. The germline V gene has CDR1 SGHAT and CDR2 FQNNGV. The CDR3 sequence is 13 residues long. The V and J ends lost 4 bases and 7 bases, in that order; junction bases with no gene match: 6. The CDR3 is CASSSLPGGTQYF. The CDR3 nucleotides are TGTGCCAGCAGCTCCCTCCCGGGAGGGACCCAGTACTTC.

V is TRBV28 and J is TRBJ1-1, with D perhaps matching TRBD1 (6 bases). This CDR3 is built from 13 residues. Per germline, CDR1 MDHEN and CDR2 SYDVKM. Trimming stripped 7 bases from V and 1 base from J, with 10 bases between. Here the CDR3 reads CASNDRTNTEAFF. In nucleotides, the CDR3 is TGTGCCAGCAACGACAGGACGAACACTGAAGCTTTCTTT.

This chain links TRBV2 with TRBJ2-1; D possibly corresponds to TRBD2 (6 bases). The ends were cut back, 3 bases at V and 3 bases at J, with 9 bases in the middle. Germline loops: CDR1 SNHLY, CDR2 FYNNEI. This CDR3 region has 14 residues. The CDR3 bases are TGTGCCAGCAGTGAGACTAGGGGCTACAATGAGCAGTTCTTC. Protein sequence: CASSETRGYNEQFF.

The chain is built from TRBV7-2 and TRBJ1-2; 8 nucleotides align to TRBD1. The germline V gene has CDR1 SGHTA and CDR2 FQGNSA. The CDR3 spans 14 residues. The V and J ends lost 5 bases and 9 bases, in that order; junction bases with no gene match: 11. The CDR3 sequence is CASSPRQGLMSYTF. CDR3 DNA sequence: TGTGCCAGCAGCCCTAGACAGGGGCTGATGAGCTACACCTTC.

This sequence joins TRBV19 and TRBJ2-2; TRBD1 matches 10 bases. Trimming at V came to 4 bases and at J to 1 base, leaving 3 bases not matched to a gene. This CDR3 is built from 16 residues. Per the germline V gene, CDR1 is LNHDA and CDR2 is SQIVND (reference sequence). The CDR3 DNA sequence: TGTGCCAGTAGTAACCGGGACAGGGGGAACACCGGGGAGCTGTTTTTT. This encodes CASSNRDRGNTGELFF.

The chain employs TRBV29-1 and TRBJ1-2; TRBD1 is a possible D gene (5 bases). Trimming took off 7 bases at V and 2 bases at J, with 14 bases between the two ends. The CDR3 extends over 13 amino acids. The germline V gene encodes CDR1 SQVTM and CDR2 ANQGSEA. This CDR3 reads CSGGVGGNYGYTF. CDR3 DNA: TGCAGCGGTGGTGTCGGGGGGAACTATGGCTACACCTTC.